The sequence of this TCR beta chain was determined in a study of T-cell memory formation after mild COVID-19. Turning to this clonotype: The target antigen is unknown.

Using its own MiXCR run on the 5' RACE reads, TCRdb lists one record per CDR3 protein. The sample shows approximately 200,000 distinct CDR3 sequences, about a sixth of them seen only once. General study results and limits: Clones contracting over day 15 to 85 were CD4/CD8 balanced, with later expanders leaning CD4+.

Per germline, CDR1 SGHTA and CDR2 FQGTGA. The length of the CDR3 is 15 residues. The V gene lost 1 base and the J gene lost 8 bases, with 15 bases spanning the gap. The chain uses TRBV7-3 and TRBJ2-1, with a possible D match to TRBD2 (6 bases). Material: PBMCs or a T cell subset sorted from them (not recorded which). The sequence came from an adult woman who had mild COVID-19 (a few samples of this study predate the infection). Cell type and time point are not known. This chain's CDR3 is CASSLKSGERDEQFF. CDR3 sequence (DNA): TGTGCCAGCAGCTTAAAGTCGGGAGAACGGGATGAGCAGTTCTTC.